This TCR beta chain stems from a study of T cells in localized non-small cell lung cancer. The ends lost 4 bases at V and 1 base at J; junction bases unmatched: 2. The CDR3 spans 15 residues. In germline, CDR1 is SNHLY, CDR2 FYNNEI. Repertoires were generated with immunoSEQ multiplex PCR, while TCRdb's copy carries only in-frame clones and drops some. Of 13,000 or so clones listed, about 86% were seen once; the top ten hold 50% to 75%. The rearrangement uses TRBV2 and TRBJ2-1; 9 bases fit TRBD2. This receptor was taken from a male donor aged 60 or over with stage III lung adenocarcinoma. The sample here was peripheral blood, taken before any cancer treatment. The CDR3 reads CASSGSGSSYNEQFF. In DNA, the CDR3 is TGTGCCAGCAGTGGTAGCGGGAGTTCCTACAATGAGCAGTTCTTC.